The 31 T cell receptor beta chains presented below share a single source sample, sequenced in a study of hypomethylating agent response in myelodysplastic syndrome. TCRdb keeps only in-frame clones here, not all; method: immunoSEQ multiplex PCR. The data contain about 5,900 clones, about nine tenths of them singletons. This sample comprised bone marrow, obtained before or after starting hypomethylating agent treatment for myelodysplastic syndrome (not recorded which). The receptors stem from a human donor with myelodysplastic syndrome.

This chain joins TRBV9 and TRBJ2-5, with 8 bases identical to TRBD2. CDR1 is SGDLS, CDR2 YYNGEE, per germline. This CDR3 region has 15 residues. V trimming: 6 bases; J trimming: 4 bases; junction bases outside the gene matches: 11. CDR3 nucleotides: TGTGCCAGCACCGAGGCCGGGGGGGCCAGAGAGACCCAGTACTTC. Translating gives CASTEAGGARETQYF.

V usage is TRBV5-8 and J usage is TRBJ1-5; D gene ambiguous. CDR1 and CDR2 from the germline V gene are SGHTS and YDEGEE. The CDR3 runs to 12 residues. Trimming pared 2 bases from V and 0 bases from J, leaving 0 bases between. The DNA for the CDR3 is TGTGCCAGCAGCTTTAGCAATCAGCCCCAGCATTTT. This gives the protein CASSFSNQPQHF.

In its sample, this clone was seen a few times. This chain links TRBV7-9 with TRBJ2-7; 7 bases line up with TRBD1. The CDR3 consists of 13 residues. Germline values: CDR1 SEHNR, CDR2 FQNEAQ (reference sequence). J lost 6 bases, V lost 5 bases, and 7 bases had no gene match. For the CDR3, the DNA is TGTGCCAGCAGCCCGGTAGGGGGCCTCGAGCAGTACTTC. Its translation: CASSPVGGLEQYF.

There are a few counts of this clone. The DNA for the CDR3 is TGCGCCAGCAGCCAAGAAACAGGGTCGGGGCCCCAGCATTTT. This translates into CASSQETGSGPQHF. The V call is TRBV4-1, the J call TRBJ1-5; weak D call: TRBD1 (6 bases). Per germline, CDR1 MGHRA and CDR2 YSYEKL. V was pared by 0 bases and J by 9 bases, with 12 bases between. The CDR3 has 14 residues.

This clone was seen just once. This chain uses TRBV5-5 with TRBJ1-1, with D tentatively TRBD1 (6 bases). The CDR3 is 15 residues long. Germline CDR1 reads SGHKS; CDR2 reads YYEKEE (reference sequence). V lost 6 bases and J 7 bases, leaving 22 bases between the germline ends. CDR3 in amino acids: CASNRGAPGLDEAFF. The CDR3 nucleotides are TGTGCCAGCAATCGGGGGGCCCCTGGATTGGATGAAGCTTTCTTT.

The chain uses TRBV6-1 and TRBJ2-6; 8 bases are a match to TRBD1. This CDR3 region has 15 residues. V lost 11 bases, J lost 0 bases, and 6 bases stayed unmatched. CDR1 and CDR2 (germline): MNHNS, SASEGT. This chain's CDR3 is CAVGTGSSGANVLTF. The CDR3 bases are TGTGCCGTAGGGACAGGAAGCTCTGGGGCCAACGTCCTGACTTTC.

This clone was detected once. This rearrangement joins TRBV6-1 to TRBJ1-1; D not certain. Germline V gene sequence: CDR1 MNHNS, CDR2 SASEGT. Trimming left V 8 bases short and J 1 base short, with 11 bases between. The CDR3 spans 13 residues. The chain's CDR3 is CASLLQPNTEAFF. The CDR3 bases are TGTGCCAGCCTACTCCAACCGAACACTGAAGCTTTCTTT.

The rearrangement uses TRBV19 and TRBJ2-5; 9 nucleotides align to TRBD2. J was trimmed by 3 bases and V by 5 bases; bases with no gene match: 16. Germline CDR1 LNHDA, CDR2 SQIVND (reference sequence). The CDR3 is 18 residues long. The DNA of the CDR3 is TGTGCCAGTAGTCGAGGACGCAGGGCTAGCGGGGAGAAAGAGACCCAGTACTTC. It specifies CASSRGRRASGEKETQYF.

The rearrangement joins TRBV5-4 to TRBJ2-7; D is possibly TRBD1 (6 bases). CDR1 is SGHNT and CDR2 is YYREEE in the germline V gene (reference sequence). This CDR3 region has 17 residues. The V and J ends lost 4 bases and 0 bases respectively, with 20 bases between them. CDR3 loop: CASSPQGWQESSYEQYF. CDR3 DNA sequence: TGTGCCAGCAGCCCCCAGGGGTGGCAGGAGAGCTCCTACGAGCAGTACTTC.

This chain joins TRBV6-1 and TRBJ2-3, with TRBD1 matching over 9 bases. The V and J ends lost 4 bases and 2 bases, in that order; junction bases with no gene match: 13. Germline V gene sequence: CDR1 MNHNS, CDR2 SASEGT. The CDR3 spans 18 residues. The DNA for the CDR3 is TGTGCCAGCAGTGGGACAGGGGAGCAAACAGGCTACACAGATACGCAGTATTTT. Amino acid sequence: CASSGTGEQTGYTDTQYF.

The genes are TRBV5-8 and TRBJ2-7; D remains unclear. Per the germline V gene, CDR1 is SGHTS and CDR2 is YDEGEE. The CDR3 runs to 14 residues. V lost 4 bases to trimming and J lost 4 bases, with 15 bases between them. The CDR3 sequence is CASSLSSNSYEQYF. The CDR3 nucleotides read TGTGCCAGCAGCCTATCCAGCAATTCGTACGAGCAGTACTTC.

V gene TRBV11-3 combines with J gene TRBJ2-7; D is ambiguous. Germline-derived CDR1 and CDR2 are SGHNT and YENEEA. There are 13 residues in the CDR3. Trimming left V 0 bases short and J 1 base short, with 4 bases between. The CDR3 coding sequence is TGTGCCAGCAGCTTAGAACCGTCCTACGAGCAGTACTTC. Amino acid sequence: CASSLEPSYEQYF.

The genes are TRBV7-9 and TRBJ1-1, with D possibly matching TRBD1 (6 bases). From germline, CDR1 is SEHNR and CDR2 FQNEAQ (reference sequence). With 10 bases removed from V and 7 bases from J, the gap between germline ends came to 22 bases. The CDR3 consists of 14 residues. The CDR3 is CATSTRAGAIEAFF. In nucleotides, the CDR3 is TGTGCCACCTCGACAAGGGCGGGGGCAATTGAAGCTTTCTTT.

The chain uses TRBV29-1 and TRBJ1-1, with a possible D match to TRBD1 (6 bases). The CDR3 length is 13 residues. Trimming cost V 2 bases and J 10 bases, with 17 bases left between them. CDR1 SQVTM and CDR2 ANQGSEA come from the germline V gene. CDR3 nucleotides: TGCAGCGTTGAAACAATACAGGGAGGGACAGCTTTCTTT. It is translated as CSVETIQGGTAFF.

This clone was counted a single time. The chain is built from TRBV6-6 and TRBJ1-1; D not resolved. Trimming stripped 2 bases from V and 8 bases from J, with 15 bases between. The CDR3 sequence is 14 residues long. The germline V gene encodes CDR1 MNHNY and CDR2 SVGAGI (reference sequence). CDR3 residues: CASSYGFVSSEAFF. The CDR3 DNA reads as TGTGCCAGCAGTTACGGGTTTGTATCATCAGAAGCTTTCTTT.

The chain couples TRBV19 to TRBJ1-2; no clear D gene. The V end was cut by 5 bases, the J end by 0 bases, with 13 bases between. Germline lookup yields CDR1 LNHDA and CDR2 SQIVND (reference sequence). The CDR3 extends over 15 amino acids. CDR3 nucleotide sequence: TGTGCCAGTAGTCTGGGCCCTCAAGCTAACTATGGCTACACCTTC. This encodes CASSLGPQANYGYTF.

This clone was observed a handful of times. CDR3 coding DNA: TGTGCCAGCAGCTTAGGGAGTCTAGCGGGGGAGACCCAGTACTTC. This codes for CASSLGSLAGETQYF. The chain couples TRBV11-2 to TRBJ2-5, with 9 bases that match TRBD2. Losses at the gene ends were 1 base for V and 5 bases for J; bases not matched to a gene: 5. Germline lookup yields CDR1 SGHAT and CDR2 FQNNGV. CDR3 length: 15 amino acids.

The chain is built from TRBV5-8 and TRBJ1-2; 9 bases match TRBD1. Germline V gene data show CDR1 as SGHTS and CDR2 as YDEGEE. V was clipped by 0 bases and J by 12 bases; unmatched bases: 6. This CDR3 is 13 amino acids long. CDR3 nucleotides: TGTGCCAGCAGCTTGGGTTGGGACAGGGATGACACCTTC. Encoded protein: CASSLGWDRDDTF. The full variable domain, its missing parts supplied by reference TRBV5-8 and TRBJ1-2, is EAGVTQSPTHLIKTRGQQATLRCSPISGHTSVYWYQQALGLGLQFLLWYDEGEERNRGNFPPRFSGRQFPNYSSELNVNALELEDSALYLCASSLGWDRDDTFGSGTRLTVV.

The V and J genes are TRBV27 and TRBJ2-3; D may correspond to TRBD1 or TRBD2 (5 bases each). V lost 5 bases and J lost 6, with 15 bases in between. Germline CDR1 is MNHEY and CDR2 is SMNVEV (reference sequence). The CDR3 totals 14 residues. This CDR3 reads CASSPLDRDDTQYF. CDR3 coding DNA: TGTGCCAGCAGTCCCCTTGACCGGGACGATACGCAGTATTTT.

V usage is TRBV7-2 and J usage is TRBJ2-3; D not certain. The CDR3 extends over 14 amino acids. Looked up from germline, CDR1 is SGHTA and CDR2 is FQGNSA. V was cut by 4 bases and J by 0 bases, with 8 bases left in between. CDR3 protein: CASSYGFSTDTQYF. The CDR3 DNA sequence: TGTGCCAGCAGCTACGGGTTTAGCACAGATACGCAGTATTTT.

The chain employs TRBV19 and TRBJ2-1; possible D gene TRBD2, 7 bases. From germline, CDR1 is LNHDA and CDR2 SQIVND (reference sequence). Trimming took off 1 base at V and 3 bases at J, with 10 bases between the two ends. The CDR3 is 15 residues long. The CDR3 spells CASSIARGGYNEQFF. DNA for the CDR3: TGTGCCAGTAGTATAGCGAGGGGGGGCTACAATGAGCAGTTCTTC.

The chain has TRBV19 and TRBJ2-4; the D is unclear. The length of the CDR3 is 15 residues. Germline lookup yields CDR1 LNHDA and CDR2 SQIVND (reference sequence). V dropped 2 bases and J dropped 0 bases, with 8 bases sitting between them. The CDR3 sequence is CASSISRQAKNIQYF. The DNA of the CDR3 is TGTGCCAGTAGTATAAGCCGCCAAGCCAAAAACATTCAGTACTTC.

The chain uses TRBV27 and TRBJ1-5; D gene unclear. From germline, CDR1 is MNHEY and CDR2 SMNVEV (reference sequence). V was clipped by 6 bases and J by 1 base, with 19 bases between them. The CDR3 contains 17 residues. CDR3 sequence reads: CASSPGSRQRSNQPQHF. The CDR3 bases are TGTGCCAGCAGCCCCGGGTCGCGGCAAAGAAGCAATCAGCCCCAGCATTTT.

The CDR3, as DNA: TGTGCCTGGAGATCGTCCGGGACAGGGGGTCACGAGCAGTACTTC. Its translation is CAWRSSGTGGHEQYF. The chain links TRBV30 to TRBJ2-7; 11 nucleotides agree with TRBD1. After removal of 3 bases from V and 5 bases from J, the junction contained 9 bases not matched to a gene. The CDR3 spans 15 residues. CDR1 GTSNPN and CDR2 SVGIG come from the germline V gene (reference sequence).

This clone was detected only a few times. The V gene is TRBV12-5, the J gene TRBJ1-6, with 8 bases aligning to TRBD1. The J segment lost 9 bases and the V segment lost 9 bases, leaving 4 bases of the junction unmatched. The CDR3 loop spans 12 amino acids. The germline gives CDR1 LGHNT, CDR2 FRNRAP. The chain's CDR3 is CASRTGFSPLHF. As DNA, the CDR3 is TGTGCTAGCAGGACAGGGTTTTCACCCCTCCACTTT.

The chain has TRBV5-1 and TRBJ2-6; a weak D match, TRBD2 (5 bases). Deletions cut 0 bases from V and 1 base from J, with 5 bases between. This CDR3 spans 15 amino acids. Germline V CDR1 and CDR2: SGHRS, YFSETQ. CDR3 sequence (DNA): TGCGCCAGCAGCTTGGCGGGGTCTGGGGCCAACGTCCTGACTTTC. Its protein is CASSLAGSGANVLTF.

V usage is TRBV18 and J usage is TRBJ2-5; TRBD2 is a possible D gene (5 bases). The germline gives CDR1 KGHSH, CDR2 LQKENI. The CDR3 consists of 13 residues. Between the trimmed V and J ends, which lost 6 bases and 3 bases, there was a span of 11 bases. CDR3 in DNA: TGTGCCAGCTCGCAGAATAGCGAAGAGACCCAGTACTTC. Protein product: CASSQNSEETQYF.

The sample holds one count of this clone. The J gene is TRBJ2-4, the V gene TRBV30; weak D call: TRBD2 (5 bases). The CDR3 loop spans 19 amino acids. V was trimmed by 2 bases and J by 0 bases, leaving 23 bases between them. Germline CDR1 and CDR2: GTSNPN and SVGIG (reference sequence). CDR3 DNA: TGTGCCTGGAGTACTCTGCGAGTTCTGAGGGTAGGAGCCAAAAACATTCAGTACTTC. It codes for CAWSTLRVLRVGAKNIQYF. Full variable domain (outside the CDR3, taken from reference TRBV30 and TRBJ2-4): SQTIHQWPATLVQPVGSPLSLECTVEGTSNPNLYWYRQAAGRGLQLLFYSVGIGQISSEVPQNLSASRPQDRQFILSSKKLLLSDSGFYLCAWSTLRVLRVGAKNIQYFGAGTRLSVL.

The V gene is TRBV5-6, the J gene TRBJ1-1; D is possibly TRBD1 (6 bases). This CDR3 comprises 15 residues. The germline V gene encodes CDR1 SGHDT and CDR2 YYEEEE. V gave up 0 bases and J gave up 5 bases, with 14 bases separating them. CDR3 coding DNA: TGTGCCAGCAGCTTGGAGGGGGAGGCGAGGACTGAAGCTTTCTTT. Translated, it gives CASSLEGEARTEAFF.

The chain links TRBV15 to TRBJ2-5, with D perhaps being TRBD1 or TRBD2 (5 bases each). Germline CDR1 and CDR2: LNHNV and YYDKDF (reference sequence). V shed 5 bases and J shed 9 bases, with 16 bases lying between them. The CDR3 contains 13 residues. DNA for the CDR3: TGTGCCACCAGCGGGGGATTTGTCCGGGCCCAGTACTTC. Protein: CATSGGFVRAQYF.

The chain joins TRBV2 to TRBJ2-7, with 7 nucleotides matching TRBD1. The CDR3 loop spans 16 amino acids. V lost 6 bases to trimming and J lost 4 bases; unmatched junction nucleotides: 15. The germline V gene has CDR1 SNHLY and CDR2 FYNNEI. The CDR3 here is CASSQGGHEEGYEQYF. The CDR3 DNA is TGTGCCAGCAGCCAAGGGGGCCATGAAGAGGGGTACGAGCAGTACTTC. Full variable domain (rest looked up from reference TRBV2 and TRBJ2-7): EPEVTQTPSHQVTQMGQEVILRCVPISNHLYFYWYRQILGQKVEFLVSFYNNEISEKSEIFDDQFSVERPDGSNFTLKIRSTKLEDSAMYFCASSQGGHEEGYEQYFGPGTRLTVT.